One sample yielded the 16 T cell receptor beta chains listed below, sequenced in a study of cytomegalovirus exposure and HLA in healthy donors. TCRdb's table, derived via immunoSEQ multiplex PCR, lists solely in-frame clones and lacks some. The sample carries fewer than 400,000 clones, roughly 88% recorded once. The source material was PBMCs. The receptors were gathered from a man aged 25-45 years in good health and CMV-seronegative.

This clone was seen only once. The CDR3 bases are TGTGCCAGCACCCCCCAGGCGGGGGGGCCGAAGACCCAGTACTTC. This sequence encodes CASTPQAGGPKTQYF. The J gene is TRBJ2-5, the V gene TRBV6-1, with 9 bases aligning to TRBD2. The CDR3 covers 15 residues. The ends lost 7 bases at V and 6 bases at J; junction bases unmatched: 12. CDR1 and CDR2 (germline): MNHNS, SASEGT.

The CDR3 DNA sequence: TGCGCCAGTCTAGAGGTCGTAGGTTCCAATGAGCAGTTCTTC. Its protein product is CASLEVVGSNEQFF. V is TRBV5-1 and J is TRBJ2-1; no reliable D call. CDR1 and CDR2 from the germline V gene are SGHRS and YFSETQ. This CDR3 has 14 residues. The V end was cut by 8 bases, the J end by 6 bases, with 18 bases between. Full variable domain (remainder filled in from reference TRBV5-1 and TRBJ2-1): KAGVTQTPRYLIKTRGQQVTLSCSPISGHRSVSWYQQTPGQGLQFLFEYFSETQRNKGNFPGRFSGRQFSNSRSEMNVSTLELGDSALYLCASLEVVGSNEQFFGPGTRLTVL.

In this sample, this clone turned up once. The chain has TRBV18 and TRBJ2-7, with 7 bases matching TRBD1. Germline CDR1 is KGHSH and CDR2 is LQKENI. The CDR3 contains 13 residues. The V gene end was trimmed by 1 base and the J gene end by 6 bases; junction bases not matched to a gene: 3. CDR3 coding DNA: TGTGCCAGCTCACCACAGGGGGCCGGCGAGCAGTACTTC. Encoded protein: CASSPQGAGEQYF.

The rearrangement uses TRBV10-3 and TRBJ2-5; the match to TRBD1 covers 8 bases. J lost 0 bases, V lost 9 bases, and 3 bases had no gene match. CDR1 is ENHRY and CDR2 is SYGVKD in the germline V gene. This CDR3 has 13 residues. The CDR3 loop reads CAIGQGDQETQYF. CDR3 coding DNA: TGTGCCATTGGACAGGGAGACCAAGAGACCCAGTACTTC.

The chain has TRBV5-1 and TRBJ2-1, with D possibly being TRBD2 (5 bases). Per the germline V gene, CDR1 is SGHRS and CDR2 is YFSETQ. The CDR3 covers 14 residues. The ends were cut back, 0 bases at V and 2 bases at J, with 6 bases in the middle. The CDR3 protein is CASSLVTTYNEQFF. CDR3 sequence (DNA): TGCGCCAGCAGCTTGGTGACTACCTACAATGAGCAGTTCTTC.

V usage is TRBV19 and J usage is TRBJ2-1; 8 bases match TRBD2. This CDR3 comprises 16 residues. CDR1 and CDR2 from the germline V gene are LNHDA and SQIVND (reference sequence). The junction had 14 bases not matched to a gene; V was cut back by 6 bases and J by 7 bases. CDR3 in DNA: TGTGCCAGTAGGCCGGCTCGCGGGGGGCGAGAGAATGAGCAGTTCTTC. This translates into CASRPARGGRENEQFF.

This chain uses TRBV4-3 with TRBJ1-2, with D tentatively TRBD1 (6 bases). The CDR3 spans 16 residues. The V gene lost 0 bases and the J gene lost 8 bases, with 19 bases spanning the gap. Germline CDR1 reads LGHNA; CDR2 reads YSLEER. CDR3 in DNA: TGCGCCAGCAGCCAAGATTTTATTGCCAGGGGCTACGGCTACACCTTC. Its translation: CASSQDFIARGYGYTF.

This clone has a single count. J is TRBJ1-4 and V is TRBV19, with a possible D match to TRBD1 (6 bases). CDR3 size: 15 residues. The germline gives CDR1 LNHDA, CDR2 SQIVND (reference sequence). V shed 8 bases and J shed 0 bases, with 13 bases lying between them. In DNA, the CDR3 is TGTGCCAGTGTACAGGGCAAGGCAACTAATGAAAAACTGTTTTTT. It encodes CASVQGKATNEKLFF.

This clone was recorded once. The chain has TRBV25-1 and TRBJ1-5, with TRBD1 as a possible D gene (5 bases). Germline loops: CDR1 MGHDK, CDR2 SYGVNS. The CDR3 totals 14 residues. The V end was cut by 4 bases, the J end by 3 bases, with 10 bases between. CDR3: CASSVGGVNQPQHF. The CDR3 DNA sequence: TGTGCCAGCAGTGTTGGGGGGGTCAATCAGCCCCAGCATTTT.

The chain combines TRBV4-1 with TRBJ2-1; no reliable D call. The CDR3 covers 13 residues. The germline V gene has CDR1 MGHRA and CDR2 YSYEKL. Trimming removed 1 base from V and 8 bases from J, with 9 bases in between. The DNA for the CDR3 is TGCGCCAGCAGCCAAGGTCAAGCCTATGAGCAGTTCTTC. Residues: CASSQGQAYEQFF.

V usage is TRBV29-1 and J usage is TRBJ1-1; 9 bases are shared with TRBD1. Germline assignment: CDR1 SQVTM and CDR2 ANQGSEA. This CDR3 is 12 amino acids long. J gave up 4 bases and V 7 bases, and 4 bases lay outside the gene matches. CDR3 in DNA: TGCAGCGCCCTGGACAGGGGCACTGAAGCTTTCTTT. Its protein product is CSALDRGTEAFF.

This sequence joins TRBV4-1 and TRBJ2-7; D is possibly TRBD2 (5 bases). The V gene lost 4 bases and the J gene lost 2 bases, with 9 bases spanning the gap. Germline V lookup: CDR1 MGHRA, CDR2 YSYEKL. This CDR3 is 13 amino acids long. CDR3 region: CASSLASTYEQYF. In DNA form, the CDR3 reads TGCGCCAGCAGCCTAGCGTCGACCTACGAGCAGTACTTC.

The J gene is TRBJ2-1, the V gene TRBV5-3, with 9 bases fitting TRBD2. TRBV5-3 carries the ORF label, with uncertain function. V dropped 4 bases and J dropped 7; count of bases not matched to a gene: 15. The CDR3 has 17 amino acids. The CDR3 here is CARSRLAGGGLANEQFF. DNA for the CDR3: TGTGCCAGAAGCCGCCTCGCTGGGGGCGGACTAGCGAATGAGCAGTTCTTC.

The chain combines TRBV5-1 with TRBJ1-1; tentative D call: TRBD1 (5 bases). CDR3 length equals 14 residues. Germline values: CDR1 SGHRS, CDR2 YFSETQ. V dropped 4 bases and J dropped 7 bases, with 17 bases sitting between them. CDR3 residues: CASSPAGVTFEAFF. The CDR3 nucleotides are TGCGCCAGCAGCCCGGCGGGGGTAACCTTTGAAGCTTTCTTT.

V usage is TRBV6-5 and J usage is TRBJ1-2, with 8 positions matching TRBD1. V shed 0 bases, J shed 3 bases, and the junction held 0 bases outside the gene matches. Germline V lookup: CDR1 MNHEY, CDR2 SVGAGI. The CDR3 runs 14 residues. CDR3 DNA: TGTGCCAGCAGTTACTCGGGACAGGACTATGGCTACACCTTC. Residues: CASSYSGQDYGYTF.

This clone was detected once. The rearrangement uses TRBV9 and TRBJ1-1; weak D call: TRBD1 (6 bases). CDR1 SGDLS and CDR2 YYNGEE come from the germline V gene. This CDR3 comprises 13 residues. V lost 3 bases and J 7 bases, leaving 13 bases between the germline ends. CDR3 amino acids: CASSGSGTREAFF. The CDR3 region has the DNA TGTGCCAGCAGCGGATCCGGGACACGTGAAGCTTTCTTT.